A single sample is the source of the 9 T cell receptor beta chains below, sequenced in a study of OX40 agonist ivuxolimab in advanced cancers. Sequencing used immunoSEQ multiplex PCR; TCRdb keeps in-frame clones, though not all of them. The sample holds around 60,000 clones; approximately 90% are singletons and the top ten take approximately 3%. The sequencing here drew on CD4+ or CD8+ T cells sorted from blood, taken in a trial of the OX40 agonist ivuxolimab. These receptors all stem from an adult with an advanced solid tumor such as melanoma, head and neck, liver or kidney cancer.

This rearrangement joins TRBV4-1 to TRBJ2-5, with D possibly matching TRBD1 (6 bases). The germline V and J ends were trimmed by 0 bases and 4 bases, with 15 bases remaining between them. The CDR3 extends over 16 amino acids. Germline lookup yields CDR1 MGHRA and CDR2 YSYEKL. The CDR3 region has the DNA TGCGCCAGCAGCCAAGATGAGAGCCAGGGGTCAGAGACCCAGTACTTC. Amino acid sequence: CASSQDESQGSETQYF.

This chain joins TRBV30 and TRBJ1-6, with D maybe TRBD1 (6 bases). The V gene lost 2 bases and the J gene lost 10 bases, with 18 bases spanning the gap. In germline, CDR1 is GTSNPN, CDR2 SVGIG (reference sequence). The CDR3 contains 15 residues. CDR3 sequence (DNA): TGTGCCTGGAGTCCCTTTACCGAGGGGGGCTCACCCCTCCACTTT. Translating it yields CAWSPFTEGGSPLHF.

The CDR3 nucleotides are TGTGCCAGCAGCTTGGGAGGGGCCCAAGAGACCCAGTACTTC. The encoded protein is CASSLGGAQETQYF. This chain joins TRBV5-4 and TRBJ2-5; D assignment may be TRBD1 or TRBD2 (5 bases each). From germline, CDR1 is SGHNT and CDR2 YYREEE (reference sequence). This CDR3 has 14 residues. V was clipped by 0 bases and J by 1 base, with 7 bases between them.

This sequence joins TRBV5-1 and TRBJ1-1; 9 bases line up with TRBD1. The junction had 8 bases not matched to a gene; V was cut back by 7 bases and J by 1 base. Germline V gene data show CDR1 as SGHRS and CDR2 as YFSETQ. The length of the CDR3 is 15 residues. CDR3 in amino acids: CASGQDRGQNTEAFF. As DNA, the CDR3 is TGCGCCAGCGGTCAGGACAGGGGCCAGAACACTGAAGCTTTCTTT. The full variable domain, its missing parts supplied by reference TRBV5-1 and TRBJ1-1, is KAGVTQTPRYLIKTRGQQVTLSCSPISGHRSVSWYQQTPGQGLQFLFEYFSETQRNKGNFPGRFSGRQFSNSRSEMNVSTLELGDSALYLCASGQDRGQNTEAFFGQGTRLTVV.

The chain joins TRBV5-1 to TRBJ1-1, with D unresolved. V dropped 3 bases and J dropped 2 bases, with 2 bases sitting between them. CDR3 length: 11 residues. The germline CDR1 and CDR2 sequences are SGHRS and YFSETQ. The CDR3 sequence is CASSSNTEAFF. The CDR3 bases are TGCGCCAGCAGCTCAAACACTGAAGCTTTCTTT.

The rearrangement links TRBV11-1 to TRBJ2-7; 7 nucleotides agree with TRBD1. The CDR3 contains 13 residues. The J segment lost 6 bases and the V segment lost 0 bases, leaving 2 bases of the junction unmatched. Looked up from germline, CDR1 is SGHAT and CDR2 is FQDESV (reference sequence). The DNA of the CDR3 is TGTGCCAGCAGCTTAGCGGCAGGGGGCGAGCAGTACTTC. Protein sequence: CASSLAAGGEQYF.

This clone has a handful of counts. Additional DNA sequences in this sample encode the identical CDR3. The chain uses TRBV18 and TRBJ1-1; no clear D gene. Germline V gene data show CDR1 as KGHSH and CDR2 as LQKENI. The CDR3 spans 14 residues. Trimming took 0 bases from V and 3 from J, leaving 8 bases between them. CDR3 sequence (DNA): TGTGCCAGCTCACCACCTCCTGGTGACACTGAAGCTTTCTTT. This encodes CASSPPPGDTEAFF.

The V call is TRBV7-2, the J call TRBJ2-1; D might be TRBD2 (6 bases). The CDR3 contains 13 residues. V was shortened by 3 bases and J by 11 bases, with 14 bases between the two germline ends. The germline CDR1 and CDR2 sequences are SGHTA and FQGNSA. The CDR3 region is CASSFRTNYQQFF. CDR3 bases: TGTGCCAGCAGCTTCAGGACTAATTATCAGCAGTTCTTC.

The chain combines TRBV4-1 with TRBJ1-1, with 11 bases fitting TRBD1. The germline V gene encodes CDR1 MGHRA and CDR2 YSYEKL. The CDR3 runs to 15 residues. V gave up 4 bases and J gave up 1 base; unmatched junction bases: 2. Here the CDR3 DNA reads TGCGCCAGCAGCCCTGGACAGGGGGCGAACACTGAAGCTTTCTTT. Translated: CASSPGQGANTEAFF.